These 30 T cell receptor beta chains were sequenced from one sample in a study of CD4 T cells in relation to SARS-CoV-2 and coronaviruses. No antigen has been assigned to these receptors. The data were produced by immunoSEQ multiplex PCR, yet TCRdb's version contains in-frame clones alone and is incomplete. The table includes some 40,000 clones, 70% to 85% detected once. The source material was memory CD4+ T cells from PBMCs, cultured in vitro. The receptors here all came from an adult with COVID-19.

This clone has a single count. The V gene is TRBV11-1, the J gene TRBJ1-1; 8 nucleotides match TRBD1. V dropped 2 bases and J dropped 2; count of bases not matched to a gene: 4. This CDR3 is built from 15 residues. Germline V gene data show CDR1 as SGHAT and CDR2 as FQDESV (reference sequence). CDR3 sequence (DNA): TGTGCCAGCAGCTTAAGGGACAGGCTAAACACTGAAGCTTTCTTT. Encoded protein: CASSLRDRLNTEAFF.

The rearrangement links TRBV5-6 to TRBJ2-1; the match to TRBD2 covers 8 bases. CDR3 length: 17 residues. CDR1 and CDR2 from the germline V gene are SGHDT and YYEEEE. The V segment lost 2 bases and the J segment 10 bases; nucleotides outside the gene matches: 17. CDR3 DNA: TGTGCCAGCAGCTTTCTCCGGAAACTAGCGGAAGAAAGGGAGCAGTTCTTC. Translation gives CASSFLRKLAEEREQFF. The variable domain in full, with the rest retrieved from reference TRBV5-6 and TRBJ2-1, is DAGVTQSPTHLIKTRGQQVTLRCSPKSGHDTVSWYQQALGQGPQFIFQYYEEEERQRGNFPDRFSGHQFPNYSSELNVNALLLGDSALYLCASSFLRKLAEEREQFFGPGTRLTVL.

This clone was counted a few times. The CDR3 sequence is CASSGAQPGQGGEAFF. DNA for the CDR3: TGCGCCAGCAGCGGCGCTCAACCGGGACAGGGTGGTGAAGCTTTCTTT. V is TRBV5-1 and J is TRBJ1-1; 9 bases align to TRBD1. The germline CDR1 and CDR2 sequences are SGHRS and YFSETQ. The CDR3 has 16 residues. Losses at the gene ends were 4 bases for V and 7 bases for J; bases not matched to a gene: 14.

The chain joins TRBV30 to TRBJ1-2; maybe TRBD1 (5 bases). Germline CDR1 reads GTSNPN; CDR2 reads SVGIG (reference sequence). CDR3 length: 14 amino acids. With 8 bases removed from V and 3 bases from J, the gap between germline ends came to 19 bases. The CDR3 spells CARTSAGWDYGYTF. The CDR3 DNA sequence: TGTGCCCGGACATCGGCGGGCTGGGACTATGGCTACACCTTC.

The rearrangement uses TRBV10-3 and TRBJ1-2; D is unresolved. CDR3 length: 16 amino acids. CDR1 is ENHRY, CDR2 SYGVKD, per germline. Trimming pared 4 bases from V and 5 bases from J, leaving 20 bases between. The CDR3 DNA is TGTGCCATCAGTGCAATTTCCGTAGATGGGTTGTATGGCTACACCTTC. Amino acids: CAISAISVDGLYGYTF.

The gene calls are TRBV23-1 and TRBJ2-4; D is unclear. TRBV23-1 is an ORF, and what it does is uncertain. The CDR3 length is 15 residues. V was pared by 3 bases and J by 2 bases, with 11 bases between. The CDR3 protein is CASSQFHTTKNIQYF. CDR3 bases: TGCGCCAGCAGTCAGTTTCACACCACCAAAAACATTCAGTACTTC.

The V gene is TRBV7-6, the J gene TRBJ2-2; 13 nucleotides align to TRBD2. Germline CDR1 SGHVS, CDR2 FNYEAQ. This CDR3 region has 16 residues. J lost 7 bases, V lost 4 bases, and 6 bases had no gene match. The CDR3 nucleotides read TGTGCCAGCAGCTCACTAGCGGGAGGGCCGGGCGGGGAGCTGTTTTTT. The encoded protein is CASSSLAGGPGGELFF.

V is TRBV6-2 or TRBV6-3 and J is TRBJ1-1; D not certain. Germline CDR1 and CDR2: MNHEY and SVGEGT. Trimming removed 0 bases at V and 5 bases at J, with 19 bases between. The CDR3 sequence is 17 residues long. This chain's CDR3 is CASSYSGRGGRGTEAFF. The DNA for the CDR3 is TGTGCCAGCAGTTACTCGGGTCGGGGTGGGCGAGGAACTGAAGCTTTCTTT.

The genes are TRBV15 and TRBJ2-1; D possibly corresponds to TRBD1 (5 bases). The V and J ends lost 5 bases and 6 bases respectively, with 11 bases between them. Per germline, CDR1 LNHNV and CDR2 YYDKDF (reference sequence). The length of the CDR3 is 13 residues. The CDR3 loop reads CATSSTGLNEQFF. CDR3 nucleotide sequence: TGTGCCACCAGCTCCACAGGTCTCAATGAGCAGTTCTTC.

The V and J genes are TRBV19 and TRBJ2-4, with 9 nucleotides matching TRBD1. Germline values: CDR1 LNHDA, CDR2 SQIVND (reference sequence). The trim removed 4 bases at V and 1 base at J, leaving 20 bases unmatched. There are 21 residues in the CDR3. The DNA of the CDR3 is TGTGCCAGTAGTAAAATGAGGGCCGGGACAGGGCCGTCTCTGGCCAAAAACATTCAGTACTTC. It specifies CASSKMRAGTGPSLAKNIQYF.

There are a few counts of this clone. The chain combines TRBV5-8 with TRBJ2-7, with D hard to call. The germline CDR1 and CDR2 sequences are SGHTS and YDEGEE. V lost 5 bases, J lost 4 bases, and 7 bases lay in between. The CDR3 extends over 11 amino acids. Here the CDR3 reads CASRVGYEQYF. The CDR3 DNA follows: TGTGCCAGCAGGGTGGGGTACGAGCAGTACTTC.

The V call is TRBV5-4, the J call TRBJ2-2; 13 bases are a match to TRBD2. This CDR3 contains 18 residues. V gave up 0 bases and J gave up 1 base; unmatched junction bases: 3. Germline V gene lookup returns CDR1 SGHNT and CDR2 YYREEE (reference sequence). CDR3 residues: CASSLGLAGGLNTGELFF. CDR3 DNA sequence: TGTGCCAGCAGCTTGGGACTAGCGGGAGGCCTGAACACCGGGGAGCTGTTTTTT. Full variable domain (outside the CDR3, taken from reference TRBV5-4 and TRBJ2-2): ETGVTQSPTHLIKTRGQQVTLRCSSQSGHNTVSWYQQALGQGPQFIFQYYREEENGRGNFPPRFSGLQFPNYSSELNVNALELDDSALYLCASSLGLAGGLNTGELFFGEGSRLTVL.

The V call is TRBV2, the J call TRBJ2-3, with TRBD2 as a possible D gene (6 bases). In germline, CDR1 is SNHLY, CDR2 FYNNEI. This CDR3 is built from 16 residues. The ends were cut back, 6 bases at V and 0 bases at J, with 16 bases in the middle. In DNA, the CDR3 is TGTGCCAGCAGGACTAGAGGATTATCTAGCACAGATACGCAGTATTTT. This sequence encodes CASRTRGLSSTDTQYF.

The chain links TRBV5-1 to TRBJ2-3; TRBD2 aligns across 16 bases. With V trimmed by 0 bases and J by 5 bases, 3 bases remained unmatched. Looked up from germline, CDR1 is SGHRS and CDR2 is YFSETQ. CDR3 size: 17 residues. The CDR3 sequence: CASSLEGLAGGRDTQYF. CDR3 bases: TGCGCCAGCAGCTTGGAGGGACTAGCGGGAGGGCGAGATACGCAGTATTTT.

The chain joins TRBV3-1 (or the pseudogene TRBV3-2) to TRBJ2-2; D ambiguous. The CDR3 consists of 11 residues. Germline V gene lookup returns CDR1 LGHDT and CDR2 YNNKEL (reference sequence). The V end lost 5 bases, the J end lost 5 bases, and 3 bases lay between the germline ends. In DNA, the CDR3 is TGTGCCAGCAGCGGGACCGGGGAGCTGTTTTTT. This translates into CASSGTGELFF.

This clone occurred a few times. The J gene is TRBJ2-2, the V gene TRBV28; 11 bases are shared with TRBD2. Per germline, CDR1 MDHEN and CDR2 SYDVKM. The ends lost 11 bases at V and 7 bases at J; junction bases unmatched: 12. The CDR3 has 15 amino acids. The CDR3 coding sequence is TGTGCCTCCTCGCTAGCGGGAGGCTACGTCGGGGAGCTGTTTTTT. Translated, it gives CASSLAGGYVGELFF.

The chain combines TRBV5-4 with TRBJ2-1; 10 bases line up with TRBD2. Germline CDR1 reads SGHNT; CDR2 reads YYREEE (reference sequence). J gave up 8 bases and V 0 bases, and 5 bases lay outside the gene matches. CDR3 length: 15 residues. CDR3 in amino acids: CASSLDLAGADEQFF. The CDR3 DNA sequence: TGTGCCAGCAGCTTGGATCTAGCGGGAGCGGATGAGCAGTTCTTC. Supplemented by reference TRBV5-4 and TRBJ2-1, the full variable domain reads ETGVTQSPTHLIKTRGQQVTLRCSSQSGHNTVSWYQQALGQGPQFIFQYYREEENGRGNFPPRFSGLQFPNYSSELNVNALELDDSALYLCASSLDLAGADEQFFGPGTRLTVL.

J is TRBJ2-5 and V is TRBV10-3; D is possibly TRBD1 (5 bases). Germline V gives CDR1 ENHRY, CDR2 SYGVKD. CDR3 length: 15 residues. The ends were cut back, 2 bases at V and 4 bases at J, with 14 bases in the middle. CDR3 protein: CAISEMQGQTETQYF. The CDR3 coding sequence is TGTGCCATCAGTGAGATGCAGGGCCAAACAGAGACCCAGTACTTC.

The J gene is TRBJ2-3, the V gene TRBV4-1; D is ambiguous. Between the trimmed V and J ends, which lost 2 bases and 2 bases, there was a span of 11 bases. The V gene's germline CDR1 is MGHRA and CDR2 YSYEKL. The CDR3 has 15 amino acids. As DNA, the CDR3 is TGCGCCAGCAGCCAATTGACGCTATTCACAGATACGCAGTATTTT. Translation: CASSQLTLFTDTQYF.

This clone was counted only a few times. The chain is built from TRBV19 and TRBJ2-7; D unclear. The ends were cut back, 4 bases at V and 5 bases at J, with 6 bases in the middle. Per the germline V gene, CDR1 is LNHDA and CDR2 is SQIVND (reference sequence). This CDR3 is built from 11 residues. Here the CDR3 reads CASSNMDEQYF. CDR3 nucleotide sequence: TGTGCCAGTAGTAACATGGACGAGCAGTACTTC.

This sequence joins TRBV19 and TRBJ2-1, with TRBD2 identical over 15 bases. Germline V gives CDR1 LNHDA, CDR2 SQIVND (reference sequence). The CDR3 is made up of 20 amino acids. V was clipped by 4 bases and J by 3 bases; unmatched bases: 13. Here the CDR3 reads CASSRVVGLAGGGLYNEQFF. The DNA for the CDR3 is TGTGCCAGTAGTAGGGTTGTTGGACTAGCGGGAGGGGGGCTCTACAATGAGCAGTTCTTC.

The V call is TRBV3-1 (or the pseudogene TRBV3-2), the J call TRBJ2-7, with 7 bases that match TRBD2. This CDR3 is 14 amino acids long. Unmatched junction bases numbered 4, after V lost 4 bases and J lost 1 base. Germline CDR1 reads LGHDT; CDR2 reads YNNKEL (reference sequence). This chain's CDR3 is CASSLREKSYEQYF. The CDR3 nucleotides read TGTGCCAGCAGCCTGCGGGAGAAGTCCTACGAGCAGTACTTC.

The V and J genes are TRBV3-1 (or the pseudogene TRBV3-2) and TRBJ2-7; D gene uncertain. The CDR3 totals 11 residues. The V and J ends lost 5 bases and 4 bases respectively, with 6 bases between them. Per germline, CDR1 LGHDT and CDR2 YNNKEL (reference sequence). This chain's CDR3 is CASSYLYEQYF. The CDR3 DNA is TGTGCCAGCAGCTACCTATACGAGCAGTACTTC.

V usage is TRBV4-1 and J usage is TRBJ2-1, with D unresolved. V was trimmed by 3 bases and J by 8 bases, leaving 11 bases between them. The germline V gene encodes CDR1 MGHRA and CDR2 YSYEKL. The CDR3 runs 13 residues. The CDR3 nucleotides read TGCGCCAGCAGCCAGTCGATAAGGGATGAGCAGTTCTTC. This translates into CASSQSIRDEQFF.

The chain employs TRBV7-3 and TRBJ2-3; weak D call: TRBD2 (5 bases). The CDR3 runs 14 residues. V was cut by 1 base and J by 4 bases, with 9 bases left in between. The germline CDR1 and CDR2 sequences are SGHTA and FQGTGA. The CDR3 nucleotides read TGTGCCAGCAGCTTAATGGGGAGTGCAGATACGCAGTATTTT. Translating it yields CASSLMGSADTQYF.

This chain connects TRBV19 to TRBJ1-1; D gene uncertain. CDR3 length equals 13 residues. The V end lost 1 base, the J end lost 1 base, and 4 bases lay between the germline ends. The V gene's germline CDR1 is LNHDA and CDR2 SQIVND (reference sequence). CDR3 in amino acids: CASSIGRNTEAFF. CDR3 nucleotide sequence: TGTGCCAGTAGTATAGGACGGAACACTGAAGCTTTCTTT. Full variable domain (remainder filled in from reference TRBV19 and TRBJ1-1): DGGITQSPKYLFRKEGQNVTLSCEQNLNHDAMYWYRQDPGQGLRLIYYSQIVNDFQKGDIAEGYSVSREKKESFPLTVTSAQKNPTAFYLCASSIGRNTEAFFGQGTRLTVV.

V is TRBV7-8 and J is TRBJ2-1; TRBD2 might be the D (5 bases). The CDR3 covers 16 residues. V shed 5 bases and J shed 8 bases, with 22 bases lying between them. Germline V lookup: CDR1 SGHVS, CDR2 FQNEAQ. Written as DNA, the CDR3 is TGTGCCAGCAGCCCGGAGGCCTACAGTGGGTTGGATGAGCAGTTCTTC. Protein: CASSPEAYSGLDEQFF.

The CDR3 loop is CASSLLDLAKNIQYF. The CDR3 DNA sequence: TGCGCCAGCAGCCTACTCGACCTAGCCAAAAACATTCAGTACTTC. This rearrangement joins TRBV4-1 to TRBJ2-4, with no clear D. CDR1 and CDR2 from the germline V gene are MGHRA and YSYEKL. Trimming stripped 4 bases from V and 0 bases from J, with 10 bases between. The CDR3 spans 15 residues.

The chain couples TRBV19 to TRBJ1-5, with a tentative D call TRBD1 (6 bases). The CDR3 loop spans 14 amino acids. Germline V CDR1 and CDR2: LNHDA, SQIVND (reference sequence). Trimming pared 5 bases from V and 2 bases from J, leaving 10 bases between. DNA of the CDR3: TGTGCCAGTAGTCGACAGGCGGGCAATCAGCCCCAGCATTTT. Its translation: CASSRQAGNQPQHF.

The chain employs TRBV18 and TRBJ2-1; D is uncertain. Deletions cut 6 bases from V and 0 bases from J, with 15 bases between. Germline V CDR1 and CDR2: KGHSH, LQKENI. The CDR3 sequence is 16 residues long. In DNA form, the CDR3 reads TGTGCCAGCTCCCCGTTAGCCTCGGGCTCCTACAATGAGCAGTTCTTC. As protein: CASSPLASGSYNEQFF.